A selection of T cell receptor beta chains follows, all from one sample in a study of tumor-infiltrating lymphocytes in primary liver carcinoma. Each CDR3 protein gets one entry after TCRdb re-called the multiplex PCR reads with MiXCR. This table holds 47,000 or so distinct CDR3 sequences, 70% to 85% found once. Sequencing was performed on liver tumor tissue from sampling region 3. The receptors originated from a man aged 35 to 55 with primary liver carcinoma and hepatitis B virus infection. CDR3s include the opening cysteine and the closing phenylalanine or tryptophan. D genes are given only for firm matches. The size field is filled for only some rows; it gives once, few, many or a size class.

CDR3	DNA	D	size	V	J	length
CASGAGCTEAFF	TGTGCCAGCGGCGCAGGGTGCACTGAAGCTTTCTTT	NA	NA	TRBV12-3/TRBV12-4	TRBJ1-1	12
CASSCSDCTGTGKLFF	TGTGCCAGCAGTTGCTCGGACTGCACGGGGACCGGGAAGCTGTTTTTT	NA	NA	TRBV6-5	TRBJ2-2	16
CASSSPDHTDAFF	TGTGCCAGCAGCTCCCCAGACCATACTGATGCTTTCTTT	NA	NA	TRBV5-4	TRBJ1-1	13
CASLTSPNYGHTF	TGTGCCAGCCTAACATCTCCTAACTATGGCCACACCTTC	NA	NA	TRBV6-6	TRBJ1-2	13
CASSPPSTVTQYF	TGTGCCAGCTCACCACCCAGCACGGTTACACAGTATTTT	NA	once	TRBV18	TRBJ2-3	13
CASSSSRDSSYEQYF	TGTGCCAGCAGCTCATCCCGGGACTCCTCCTACGAGCAGTACTTC	NA	many	TRBV11-1	TRBJ2-7	15
CASSSLGNEQFF	TGTGCCAGCAGTTCATTAGGGAATGAGCAGTTCTTC	NA	few	TRBV28	TRBJ2-1	12
CASSLGSAVKGIEQFF	TGTGCCAGCAGCTTGGGGTCAGCGGTGAAGGGGATTGAGCAATTCTTC	NA	NA	TRBV5-4	TRBJ2-1	16
CASSLEGGLAGHNEQFF	TGCGCCAGCAGCTTGGAGGGGGGACTAGCGGGACACAATGAGCAGTTCTTC	TRBD2	NA	TRBV5-1	TRBJ2-1	17
CASSLRVLSNEQFF	TGTGCTAGCAGTTTAAGAGTCCTCTCGAATGAGCAGTTCTTC	NA	NA	TRBV12-3/TRBV12-4	TRBJ2-1	14
CANSPGSPSDMQYF	TGTGCCAACAGCCCGGGCTCCCCGTCAGATATGCAGTACTTT	NA	NA	TRBV11-2	TRBJ2-3	14
CASSLWSGTGGDTQYF	TGTGCCAGCAGTTTATGGTCCGGGACAGGGGGGGATACCCAATACTTC	TRBD1	NA	TRBV28	TRBJ2-5	16
CASSQDLILHFTGELFF	TGTGCCAGCAGCCAAGATCTAATACTCCACTTCACTGGGGAGCTGTTTTTT	NA	few	TRBV3-1	TRBJ2-2	17
CASSLSGDYGYTF	TGTGCCAGCAGTTTGAGCGGAGACTATGGCTACACCTTC	NA	many	TRBV12-3/TRBV12-4	TRBJ1-2	13
CVWSGIAGDVQSQHF	TGTGTCTGGAGTGGAATCGCAGGGGACGTTCAGTCCCAGCATTTT	NA	NA	TRBV30	TRBJ1-5	15
CGGGAWEPADTQYF	TGTGGCGGAGGGGCATGGGAGCCTGCAGATACGCAGTATTTT	NA	NA	TRBV11-2	TRBJ2-3	14